The T cell receptor (beta chain) described here comes from a study of T-cell memory formation after mild COVID-19. Across the study: TCR clusters were mostly donor specific.

Looked up from germline, CDR1 is MNHNS and CDR2 is SASEGT. The CDR3 covers 15 residues. The V and J ends lost 3 bases and 4 bases respectively, with 16 bases between them. TCRdb ran MiXCR on the 5' RACE reads and lists one entry per CDR3 protein. The table lists approximately 580,000 distinct CDR3 sequences, 20% of them singletons. Concerning this clonotype: The antigen is undetermined.

Overall study findings and caveats: Specificity for SARS-CoV-2 was not confirmed among the second-wave clones peaking on day 37. Contracting CD4+ clones lay largely in CM and EM, with CD8+ ones residing in EMRA. Memory from before infection featured some responding clones, which suggests cross-reactive memory joined.

Material for sequencing was PBMCs or a T cell subset sorted from them (not recorded which). The receptor comes from an adult woman who had mild COVID-19 (a few samples of this study predate the infection). Cell type and time point are not known. The chain links TRBV6-1 to TRBJ2-7; D may be TRBD1 (7 bases). The CDR3 DNA sequence: TGTGCCAGCAGTGACGGGACAGCCCGGGGGTACGAGCAGTACTTC. The encoded protein is CASSDGTARGYEQYF.